The 8 T cell receptor beta chains reported below all come from one sample, sequenced in a study of T cells in Graves' hyperthyroidism and ophthalmopathy (dated 2019 in TCRdb). Libraries came from multiplex PCR. The data were produced on an Illumina HiSeq 2000. The TCR beta CDR3 regions were amplified from the RNA transcripts. A first-round RT-PCR of the TCR CDR3 used the HTBI primer set with the Qiagen OneStep RT-PCR kit. TCRdb trimmed public reads at Q25 via fastp, called clones via MiXCR and kept in-frame beta chains. Identical CDR3 proteins give one entry, which carries the most common genes and DNA. Recorded for this sample are about 180,000 distinct CDR3 sequences; 15% to 20% of them occurred a single time. The top ten constitute roughly 28% of the sample. The sequenced sample was blood. Receptor source: a woman aged 45-59 years with Graves' hyperthyroidism.

This clonotype has at least ten counts. The rearrangement uses TRBV6-2 or TRBV6-3 and TRBJ1-2; TRBD1 matches 7 bases. CDR1 and CDR2 from the germline V gene are MNHEY and SVGEGT. The junction had 17 bases not matched to a gene; V was cut back by 5 bases and J by 8 bases. This CDR3 has 16 residues. CDR3 coding DNA: TGTGCCAGCAGTCACCGACAGGGCGAAGGGATAACGGGCTACACCTTC. Its translation is CASSHRQGEGITGYTF.

This clonotype was picked up a small number of times. At one boundary the junction diverges from the germline segment, which might be a read error. This chain's CDR3 is CANSYLTGALYEQYF. CDR3 DNA sequence: TGTGCCAACAGTTACTTGACGGGGGCACTCTACGAGCAGTACTTC. The gene calls are TRBV6-5 and TRBJ2-7; D may correspond to TRBD1 or TRBD2 (6 bases each). The CDR3 contains 15 residues. The germline gives CDR1 MNHEY, CDR2 SVGAGI.

In this sample, this clonotype turned up many times. This chain links TRBV18 with TRBJ1-5, with D possibly being TRBD1 (5 bases). CDR3 length: 14 amino acids. Germline CDR1 KGHSH, CDR2 LQKENI. Trimming left V 2 bases short and J 6 bases short, with 11 bases between. The CDR3 here is CASSPERGRQPQHF. CDR3 DNA: TGTGCCAGCTCACCAGAGAGGGGCCGTCAGCCCCAGCATTTT.

This clonotype was detected many times. This sequence joins TRBV12-3 or TRBV12-4 and TRBJ2-3; no reliable D call. The CDR3 runs to 16 residues. Trimming took off 0 bases at V and 5 bases at J, with 15 bases between the two ends. CDR3 loop: CASSLALTPLRDTQYF. The DNA of the CDR3 is TGTGCCAGCAGTTTAGCTTTGACACCTCTGAGAGATACGCAGTATTTT.

This clonotype occurred many times. The chain joins TRBV6-1 to TRBJ2-5; TRBD2 matches at 8 bases. Per the germline V gene, CDR1 is MNHNS and CDR2 is SASEGT. The CDR3 covers 12 residues. The trim removed 8 bases at V and 5 bases at J, leaving 4 bases unmatched. In nucleotides, the CDR3 is TGTGCCAGCGGGACTAGGGGTGAGACCCAGTACTTC. Residues: CASGTRGETQYF.

The V and J genes are TRBV5-6 and TRBJ2-4; tentatively, D is TRBD2 (6 bases). Germline CDR1 reads SGHDT; CDR2 reads YYEEEE. Trimming took off 3 bases at V and 8 bases at J, with 12 bases between the two ends. The CDR3 is made up of 13 amino acids. This chain's CDR3 is CASSWGVSDIQYF. The CDR3 bases are TGTGCCAGCAGCTGGGGGGTTTCAGACATTCAGTACTTC. The full variable domain, rest sourced from reference TRBV5-6 and TRBJ2-4, is DAGVTQSPTHLIKTRGQQVTLRCSPKSGHDTVSWYQQALGQGPQFIFQYYEEEERQRGNFPDRFSGHQFPNYSSELNVNALLLGDSALYLCASSWGVSDIQYFGAGTRLSVL.

This clonotype was observed many times. V usage is TRBV28 and J usage is TRBJ2-6; maybe TRBD1 (5 bases). V lost 2 bases, J lost 0 bases, and 14 bases lay in between. Per germline, CDR1 MDHEN and CDR2 SYDVKM. CDR3 length equals 18 residues. CDR3 DNA sequence: TGTGCCAGCAGTTTACGGCTTCTGACAGTCTCTGGGGCCAACGTCCTGACTTTC. Translation: CASSLRLLTVSGANVLTF.

This clonotype was seen repeatedly, ten times or more. The chain combines TRBV3-1 with TRBJ2-5, with TRBD2 matching over 7 bases. CDR1 LGHDT and CDR2 YNNKEL come from the germline V gene (reference sequence). V lost 0 bases and J lost 1; bases outside the gene matches: 5. This CDR3 spans 16 amino acids. The chain's CDR3 is CASSQDMGGGQETQYF. DNA of the CDR3: TGTGCCAGCAGCCAAGATATGGGGGGGGGCCAAGAGACCCAGTACTTC.